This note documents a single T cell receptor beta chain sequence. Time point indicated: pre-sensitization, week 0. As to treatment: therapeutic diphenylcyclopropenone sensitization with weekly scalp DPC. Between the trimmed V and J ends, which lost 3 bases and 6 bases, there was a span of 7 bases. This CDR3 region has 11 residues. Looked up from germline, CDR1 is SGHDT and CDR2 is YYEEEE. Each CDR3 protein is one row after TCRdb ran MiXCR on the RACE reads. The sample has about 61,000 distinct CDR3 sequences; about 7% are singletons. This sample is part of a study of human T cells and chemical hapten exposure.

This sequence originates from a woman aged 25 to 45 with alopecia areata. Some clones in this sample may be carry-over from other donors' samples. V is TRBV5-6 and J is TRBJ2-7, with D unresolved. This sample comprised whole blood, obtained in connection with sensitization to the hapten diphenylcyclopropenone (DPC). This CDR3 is CASSWTGEQYF. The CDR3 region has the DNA TGTGCCAGCAGCTGGACCGGCGAGCAGTACTTC.